This TCR beta chain came from a study of Graves' ophthalmopathy and Graves' hyperthyroidism. Study context: Stable hyperthyroidism meant no ophthalmopathy within 18 months of follow-up. Study-wide results and caveats: A majority of expanded thyroid clonotypes exceeding 0.001 frequency were likewise present in blood.

This clonotype occurred a few times. The antigen remains undetermined. Given the absence of the conserved phenylalanine or tryptophan at the CDR3 end, a read error is likely. It is unclear where the CDR3 begins or ends on the DNA, so no DNA is shown, and the CDR3 is as TCRdb lists it. Germline CDR1 reads SNHLY; CDR2 reads FYNNEI. The CDR3 is 9 amino acids long, termini counted. Beta-chain TCR CDR3 regions were amplified from RNA transcripts. After a first-round RT-PCR with HTBI primers, a second-round multiplex PCR was run. From the multiplex PCR reads, TCRdb called clonotypes with MiXCR, one entry per CDR3 protein. This sample has approximately 1.2 million distinct CDR3 sequences; about two fifths occur once, and the top ten carry over 8.5%.

This clonotype originated in an adult man with Graves' hyperthyroidism. The gene calls are TRBV2 and TRBJ2-2. Source material: peripheral blood or thyroid tissue (not recorded which). CDR3 in amino acids: CASSEAGFY.